This entry features one T cell receptor beta chain sequence. When the RNA was reverse transcribed, random hexamers were used with an input of roughly 0.45 to 1 ug. Amplification of TCR beta CDR3 spanned 54 Vbeta and 13 Jbeta via immunoSEQ multiplex PCR. TCRdb recomputed calls from the immunoSEQ multiplex PCR reads with MiXCR, one row per CDR3 protein. The repertoire has 300,000 or so distinct CDR3 sequences, just over 90% of them found once; the top ten carry approximately 0.065%. This sample was taken from a study of CD8 T cells in Susac syndrome. CD8+ and CD4+ T cells were negatively isolated; TEMRA cells were FACS-enriched. J was trimmed by 5 bases and V by 2 bases; bases with no gene match: 10. The CDR3 is 15 residues long. The germline CDR1 and CDR2 sequences are SGHRS and YFSETQ.

The sequence derives from a human donor with multiple sclerosis. V gene TRBV5-1 combines with J gene TRBJ2-7; 7 bases map to TRBD1. The sample comprised CD4+ T cells from PBMCs. The CDR3 DNA reads TGCGCCAGCAGCTTCGGCCGGGACAGCAGGCACGAGCAGTACTTC. It encodes CASSFGRDSRHEQYF. The whole variable domain, remainder taken from reference TRBV5-1 and TRBJ2-7, is KAGVTQTPRYLIKTRGQQVTLSCSPISGHRSVSWYQQTPGQGLQFLFEYFSETQRNKGNFPGRFSGRQFSNSRSEMNVSTLELGDSALYLCASSFGRDSRHEQYFGPGTRLTVT.